These 13 T cell receptor beta chains originate from one sample sequenced in a study of shared clonotypes between healthy human individuals. Repertoires were generated with immunoSEQ multiplex PCR, while TCRdb's copy carries only in-frame clones and drops some. The sample has a few million clones, approximately 94% seen once. Material: naive CD4+ T cells sorted from blood. As for subset: CD45RA+ positively selected. The receptors were sampled from a man between 18 and 35 years old in good health.

The rearrangement links TRBV19 to TRBJ2-5; D gene ambiguous. Germline CDR1 and CDR2: LNHDA and SQIVND (reference sequence). The CDR3 is 13 residues long. With 6 bases removed from V and 2 bases from J, the gap between germline ends came to 10 bases. CDR3 bases: TGTGCCAGTAGGAACATCGGACAAGAGACCCAGTACTTC. Its translation is CASRNIGQETQYF.

For this clone: This CDR3 is also generated by other DNA sequences in the sample. The V call is TRBV5-4, the J call TRBJ2-2, with unresolved D. V was clipped by 4 bases and J by 1 base, with 8 bases between them. This CDR3 region has 14 residues. Germline-derived CDR1 and CDR2 are SGHNT and YYREEE (reference sequence). CDR3 protein: CASSTGLNTGELFF. CDR3 bases: TGTGCCAGCAGCACGGGCCTGAACACCGGGGAGCTGTTTTTT.

This rearrangement joins TRBV7-9 to TRBJ2-5; 8 bases fit TRBD2. The CDR3 covers 15 residues. Germline values: CDR1 SEHNR, CDR2 FQNEAQ (reference sequence). V lost 5 bases to trimming and J lost 5 bases; unmatched junction nucleotides: 10. CDR3 sequence reads: CASSPRGGLWETQYF. The CDR3, as DNA: TGTGCCAGCAGCCCCCGGGGGGGCCTCTGGGAGACCCAGTACTTC.

In regard to this clone: Other DNA sequences in the same sample also yield this CDR3. The chain carries TRBV29-1 and TRBJ1-1; D is possibly TRBD1 (6 bases). Germline lookup yields CDR1 SQVTM and CDR2 ANQGSEA. V lost 5 bases and J lost 1, with 14 bases in between. CDR3 length equals 14 residues. The CDR3 protein is CSVFETGTNTEAFF. CDR3 bases: TGCAGCGTTTTCGAAACAGGGACGAACACTGAAGCTTTCTTT.

The chain couples TRBV19 to TRBJ1-3, with D perhaps TRBD1 (5 bases). Trimming took 5 bases from V and 0 from J, leaving 17 bases between them. Germline assignment: CDR1 LNHDA and CDR2 SQIVND (reference sequence). This CDR3 has 17 amino acids. In DNA, the CDR3 is TGTGCCAGTAGTCTTTCCGGGACGACGAGCTCTGGAAACACCATATATTTT. It specifies CASSLSGTTSSGNTIYF.

The V call is TRBV5-1, the J call TRBJ1-2, with TRBD1 matching over 8 bases. Germline V gene sequence: CDR1 SGHRS, CDR2 YFSETQ. The V and J ends lost 0 bases and 6 bases, in that order; junction bases with no gene match: 4. The CDR3 contains 14 residues. The CDR3 spells CASSLGTGFDGYTF. In DNA form, the CDR3 reads TGCGCCAGCAGCTTGGGGACAGGGTTCGATGGCTACACCTTC.

The chain combines TRBV7-9 with TRBJ1-2; 12 nucleotides agree with TRBD1. V lost 3 bases to trimming and J lost 8 bases; unmatched junction nucleotides: 7. The germline V gene encodes CDR1 SEHNR and CDR2 FQNEAQ (reference sequence). CDR3 length: 15 residues. The CDR3 region is CASSLGTGGAIGYTF. The CDR3 DNA is TGTGCCAGCAGCTTGGGGACAGGGGGCGCGATCGGCTACACCTTC.

This chain joins TRBV11-2 and TRBJ2-5; possible D gene TRBD2, 5 bases. Germline V gene data show CDR1 as SGHAT and CDR2 as FQNNGV. The CDR3 is 17 amino acids. V was pared by 5 bases and J by 4 bases, with 23 bases between. The CDR3 spells CASSPIGGMVGVETQYF. CDR3 coding DNA: TGTGCCAGCAGCCCGATAGGTGGTATGGTGGGAGTAGAGACCCAGTACTTC.

The rearrangement links TRBV11-3 to TRBJ2-1, with D hard to call. The CDR3 runs to 14 residues. Trimming took off 5 bases at V and 6 bases at J, with 14 bases between the two ends. Per the germline V gene, CDR1 is SGHNT and CDR2 is YENEEA. CDR3 loop: CASSPQEQTNEQFF. CDR3 nucleotides: TGTGCCAGCAGCCCCCAAGAACAGACCAATGAGCAGTTCTTC.

V usage is TRBV11-2 and J usage is TRBJ1-1; D unresolved. CDR1 SGHAT and CDR2 FQNNGV come from the germline V gene. This CDR3 spans 12 amino acids. V lost 5 bases and J 6 bases, leaving 10 bases between the germline ends. This CDR3 is CASSGDGSEAFF. CDR3 sequence (DNA): TGTGCCAGCAGCGGGGATGGATCTGAAGCTTTCTTT.

This clone has a single count. J is TRBJ2-3 and V is TRBV5-4; D may be TRBD1 or TRBD2 (5 bases each). V gave up 5 bases and J gave up 6 bases, with 13 bases separating them. The CDR3 covers 13 residues. Germline V gives CDR1 SGHNT, CDR2 YYREEE (reference sequence). The CDR3 reads CASRGRDGDTQYF. In DNA, the CDR3 is TGTGCCAGCAGAGGCAGGGACGGGGATACGCAGTATTTT.

This clone was recorded only once. The V call is TRBV18, the J call TRBJ2-5; D gene ambiguous. Trimming removed 3 bases from V and 5 bases from J, with 13 bases in between. From germline, CDR1 is KGHSH and CDR2 LQKENI. CDR3 length: 14 amino acids. The CDR3 nucleotides read TGTGCCAGCTCACCCAAGCAGTTATCCGAGACCCAGTACTTC. Translating gives CASSPKQLSETQYF.

As to this clone: The sample has other DNA sequences that encode this CDR3 too. The chain combines TRBV11-2 with TRBJ2-1; possible D gene TRBD1, 6 bases. V was cut by 0 bases and J by 4 bases, with 10 bases left in between. Germline V gives CDR1 SGHAT, CDR2 FQNNGV. CDR3 size: 15 residues. The CDR3 protein is CASSLDRGEYNEQFF. In DNA, the CDR3 is TGTGCCAGCAGCTTAGACAGGGGCGAATACAATGAGCAGTTCTTC.